The clone carrying this T cell receptor (beta chain) was counted many times. The target antigen is unknown. This entry belongs to a study of T cells in Graves' hyperthyroidism and ophthalmopathy. Regarding the study as a whole: Most expanded thyroid clonotypes above 0.001 also appeared in blood.

The authors deemed Graves' hyperthyroidism stable absent ophthalmopathy progression within 18 months. Newly diagnosed patients aged 18 to 65 had hyperthyroidism of under 2 months' duration. Exclusion of a patient resulted from uncontrolled infection, other autoimmune disease, pregnancy or lactation. The CDR3 loop spans 14 amino acids. Trimming shortened V by 5 bases and J by 5 bases, and 15 bases separated the two germline ends. Germline assignment: CDR1 SGHVS and CDR2 FQNEAQ. From RNA transcripts, TCR beta CDR3 regions were amplified. The HTBI primer set drove a first-round RT-PCR of the TCR CDR3. Each CDR3 protein is one row after TCRdb ran MiXCR on the multiplex PCR reads. In the table there are roughly 710,000 distinct CDR3 sequences, 35% of which are singletons.

The sample was blood. The rearrangement joins TRBV7-8 to TRBJ1-1; D is undetermined. This clonotype was obtained from a woman aged 40 to 55 with Graves' hyperthyroidism. The CDR3 here is CASSPRLLGTEAFF. In nucleotides, the CDR3 is TGTGCCAGCAGCCCCAGACTGTTGGGAACTGAAGCTTTCTTT. The full variable domain, with the rest looked up from reference TRBV7-8 and TRBJ1-1, is GAGVSQSPRYKVAKRGQDVALRCDPISGHVSLFWYQQALGQGPEFLTYFQNEAQLDKSGLPSDRFFAERPEGSVSTLKIQRTQQEDSAVYLCASSPRLLGTEAFFGQGTRLTVV.